The 22 T cell receptor beta chains below were found in one sample sequenced in a study of radiation and T cells in renal cell carcinoma. Sequenced by immunoSEQ multiplex PCR; TCRdb stores in-frame clones only, minus some. This sample has tens of thousands of clones, with roughly 80% found just once. The time point: blood 2 weeks post-SBRT. Stated treatment: 15 Gy SBRT to primary tumor, nephrectomy 4 weeks later. Sample: blood, taken from a patient whose treatment included radiotherapy and nephrectomy. Every receptor here comes from an older woman with renal cell carcinoma.

The chain has TRBV2 and TRBJ1-2, with unresolved D. This CDR3 is built from 12 residues. Trimming stripped 2 bases from V and 2 bases from J, with 3 bases between. The germline CDR1 and CDR2 sequences are SNHLY and FYNNEI. The CDR3 nucleotides read TGTGCCAGCAGTGAAAACAACTATGGCTACACCTTC. Its protein is CASSENNYGYTF.

This clone has a handful of counts. This rearrangement joins TRBV27 to TRBJ2-3; a possible D gene is TRBD2 (5 bases). Trimming left V 8 bases short and J 1 base short, with 13 bases between. The germline V gene has CDR1 MNHEY and CDR2 SMNVEV (reference sequence). The CDR3 spans 14 residues. This CDR3 reads CASAQTRRTDTQYF. DNA of the CDR3: TGTGCCAGCGCCCAAACTAGGCGCACAGATACGCAGTATTTT.

This clone came up a few times. The chain links TRBV7-9 to TRBJ2-2; D ambiguous. The CDR3 runs 13 residues. The V end was cut by 5 bases, the J end by 4 bases, with 8 bases between. The germline gives CDR1 SEHNR, CDR2 FQNEAQ (reference sequence). The DNA for the CDR3 is TGTGCCAGCAGCCTAACAGCCACCGGGGAGCTGTTTTTT. Its protein is CASSLTATGELFF.

The chain is built from TRBV9 and TRBJ2-7; maybe TRBD1 (6 bases). Deletions cut 0 bases from V and 3 bases from J, with 16 bases between. This CDR3 contains 16 residues. Per the germline V gene, CDR1 is SGDLS and CDR2 is YYNGEE. The CDR3 DNA reads as TGTGCCAGCAGCGTAGCTATGGGGACAAACATCTACGAGCAGTACTTC. Amino acids: CASSVAMGTNIYEQYF.

The chain combines TRBV13 with TRBJ1-3; D not certain. The CDR3 loop spans 15 amino acids. The germline V gene has CDR1 PRHDT and CDR2 FYEKMQ (reference sequence). The V end lost 1 base, the J end lost 0 bases, and 7 bases lay between the germline ends. This CDR3 is CASSLERSSGNTIYF. In nucleotides, the CDR3 is TGTGCCAGCAGCTTAGAACGGAGCTCTGGAAACACCATATATTTT.

This clone showed up just once. The chain is built from TRBV6-6 and TRBJ2-5; 10 bases align to TRBD1. Germline V gene lookup returns CDR1 MNHNY and CDR2 SVGAGI (reference sequence). The length of the CDR3 is 16 residues. V was pared by 4 bases and J by 4 bases, with 9 bases of the junction left unmatched. The CDR3 spells CASSSPRDRGGETQYF. The CDR3 DNA follows: TGTGCCAGCAGTTCTCCCCGGGACAGGGGAGGAGAGACCCAGTACTTC.

V usage is TRBV14 and J usage is TRBJ1-3; TRBD1 aligns across 8 bases. With V trimmed by 2 bases and J by 2 bases, 5 bases remained unmatched. In germline, CDR1 is SGHDN, CDR2 FVKESK. The CDR3 is 16 amino acids. CDR3 coding DNA: TGTGCCAGCAGCCAAAACAGGGGGAAGGCTGGAAACACCATATATTTT. Translation: CASSQNRGKAGNTIYF.

The chain's CDR3 is CASSPTGTGAFGYTF. CDR3 nucleotides: TGTGCCAGCAGTCCGACCGGGACAGGGGCTTTTGGCTACACCTTC. The chain combines TRBV28 with TRBJ1-2; 10 positions agree with TRBD1. V shed 5 bases and J 7 bases; nucleotides not matched to a gene: 10. In germline, CDR1 is MDHEN, CDR2 SYDVKM. The CDR3 loop spans 15 amino acids.

The rearrangement joins TRBV7-2 to TRBJ2-1; D unclear. CDR1 SGHTA and CDR2 FQGNSA come from the germline V gene. This CDR3 has 15 residues. The germline V and J ends were trimmed by 5 bases and 0 bases, with 11 bases remaining between them. The DNA for the CDR3 is TGTGCCAGCAGCCCCGATTTCAGCTCCTACAATGAGCAGTTCTTC. Translating it yields CASSPDFSSYNEQFF.

The genes are TRBV7-9 and TRBJ2-7, with TRBD2 as a possible D gene (6 bases). CDR1 and CDR2 from the germline V gene are SEHNR and FQNEAQ (reference sequence). There are 13 residues in the CDR3. Trimming cost V 1 base and J 5 bases, with 9 bases left between them. CDR3 residues: CASSLELADEQYF. As DNA, the CDR3 is TGTGCCAGCAGCTTAGAACTAGCCGACGAGCAGTACTTC.

CDR3 in amino acids: CASSSARTDRTSYNEQFF. For the CDR3, the DNA is TGCGCCAGCAGCTCCGCCCGGACAGATAGAACCTCCTACAATGAGCAGTTCTTC. This rearrangement joins TRBV5-1 to TRBJ2-1, with D maybe TRBD1 (6 bases). V was pared by 3 bases and J by 0 bases, with 19 bases between. Germline V lookup: CDR1 SGHRS, CDR2 YFSETQ. CDR3 size: 18 residues.

CDR3 nucleotide sequence: TGTGCCAGCAGCGTAGCGGGGACTAGCGGGAGCACCGGGGAGCTGTTTTTT. Translated, it gives CASSVAGTSGSTGELFF. The chain links TRBV9 to TRBJ2-2; 14 nucleotides align to TRBD2. Trimming cost V 0 bases and J 4 bases; bases outside gene matches: 2. The CDR3 runs 17 residues. In germline, CDR1 is SGDLS, CDR2 YYNGEE.

V gene TRBV27 combines with J gene TRBJ2-3; the D gene is possibly TRBD1 (6 bases). V lost 5 bases, J lost 2 bases, and 11 bases lay in between. Looked up from germline, CDR1 is MNHEY and CDR2 is SMNVEV (reference sequence). The CDR3 has 14 amino acids. The CDR3 nucleotides are TGTGCCAGCAGTCTAACAGGGCTCACAGATACGCAGTATTTT. Its translation is CASSLTGLTDTQYF.

A single count supports this clone. This sequence joins TRBV5-1 and TRBJ2-1, with D unresolved. The CDR3 runs to 14 residues. From germline, CDR1 is SGHRS and CDR2 YFSETQ. Trimming took off 2 bases at V and 11 bases at J, with 17 bases between the two ends. CDR3 amino acids: CASSLRSSDSQQFF. The CDR3 DNA sequence: TGCGCCAGCAGCTTAAGATCGTCCGACTCTCAGCAGTTCTTC.

V is TRBV7-8 and J is TRBJ1-5; 11 bases map to TRBD1. This CDR3 is 15 amino acids long. Trimming at V came to 4 bases and at J to 6 bases, leaving 5 bases not matched to a gene. The germline gives CDR1 SGHVS, CDR2 FQNEAQ. The chain's CDR3 is CASSSGTGGRQPQHF. Here the CDR3 DNA reads TGTGCCAGCAGCTCCGGGACAGGGGGACGTCAGCCCCAGCATTTT.

The CDR3 spells CAISADRGEAFF. The CDR3, as DNA: TGTGCCATCAGTGCAGACAGGGGGGAAGCTTTCTTT. The rearrangement joins TRBV10-3 to TRBJ1-1; 9 bases agree with TRBD1. The CDR3 consists of 12 residues. Trimming removed 4 bases from V and 8 bases from J; junction bases left unmatched: 2. CDR1 is ENHRY and CDR2 is SYGVKD in the germline V gene.

This clone turned up a few times. V usage is TRBV19 and J usage is TRBJ2-1; 11 bases align to TRBD2. The V segment lost 5 bases and the J segment 10 bases; nucleotides outside the gene matches: 13. This CDR3 comprises 16 residues. CDR1 is LNHDA and CDR2 is SQIVND in the germline V gene (reference sequence). CDR3 DNA: TGTGCCAGTAGTTTTCTTAGCGGGAGGGGGGTAGTGGAGCAGTTCTTC. Translated: CASSFLSGRGVVEQFF.

V gene TRBV10-3 combines with J gene TRBJ1-2; a weak D match, TRBD1 (5 bases). Germline CDR1 ENHRY, CDR2 SYGVKD. Trimming removed 0 bases at V and 4 bases at J, with 12 bases between. The CDR3 runs to 15 residues. The chain's CDR3 is CAISESSRAGYGYTF. In DNA, the CDR3 is TGTGCCATCAGTGAGTCGAGCAGGGCCGGCTATGGCTACACCTTC.

The chain joins TRBV27 to TRBJ2-2; TRBD1 matches 7 bases. Germline V lookup: CDR1 MNHEY, CDR2 SMNVEV (reference sequence). Trimming removed 5 bases from V and 0 bases from J; junction bases left unmatched: 3. The length of the CDR3 is 15 residues. CDR3 bases: TGTGCCAGCAGTAGTCAGGGGGCGAACACCGGGGAGCTGTTTTTT. Amino acids: CASSSQGANTGELFF.

V is TRBV6-1 and J is TRBJ2-1; 11 bases agree with TRBD2. The junction had 7 bases not matched to a gene; V was cut back by 6 bases and J by 6 bases. Germline V gene lookup returns CDR1 MNHNS and CDR2 SASEGT. The CDR3 is 15 amino acids. CDR3 protein: CASSPSSGGSNEQFF. The CDR3 DNA is TGTGCCAGCAGCCCCTCTAGCGGGGGGTCCAATGAGCAGTTCTTC.

The CDR3: CASSLLEVGSGYEQYF. DNA of the CDR3: TGTGCCAGCAGCTTATTGGAAGTAGGTAGCGGATACGAGCAGTACTTC. The V gene is TRBV5-4, the J gene TRBJ2-7; perhaps TRBD2 as D (6 bases). Trimming shortened V by 2 bases and J by 4 bases, and 19 bases separated the two germline ends. Germline CDR1 and CDR2: SGHNT and YYREEE (reference sequence). CDR3 length: 16 residues.

This clone was recorded a few times. The CDR3 nucleotides read TGTGCCAGCAGCACCTCCGGGTATATAACCGGGGAGCTGTTTTTT. As protein: CASSTSGYITGELFF. The chain joins TRBV9 to TRBJ2-2; D is undetermined. Trimming cost V 4 bases and J 5 bases, with 15 bases left between them. This CDR3 region has 15 residues. In germline, CDR1 is SGDLS, CDR2 YYNGEE.